This T cell receptor beta chain was documented in a study of beta chain features in type 1 diabetes. Background on the study: Sorted cell examination encompassed 85 million to 140 million cells across all samples. Findings and limits, study-wide: Comparison showed that naive, central memory and Treg TCRB repertoires appeared more similar among patients than among healthy donors. Short templates might get an advantage during PCR, and this would be equal in patients and controls. Type 1 diabetes patients had VDJ junctions that carried fewer insertions and more deletions.

This CDR3 has 15 amino acids. Germline V CDR1 and CDR2: KGHSH, LQKENI. J was trimmed by 2 bases and V by 5 bases; bases with no gene match: 5. The investigators reverse transcribed all of the isolated RNA, so they sequenced expressed TCRB transcripts. The assay was immunoSEQ multiplex PCR, and TCRdb's table has in-frame clones only and misses some. The sample shows roughly 330,000 clones, approximately 10% of them seen only once. As to this clone: No antigen is known for it.

This TCR was sampled from a woman in her twenties or thirties in good health. Sequences were obtained from naive CD4+ T cells from blood. The rearrangement uses TRBV18 and TRBJ2-1, with 8 bases lining up with TRBD1. CDR3 protein: CASSDRGSTYNEQFF. DNA for the CDR3: TGTGCCAGCTCAGACAGGGGCTCGACCTACAATGAGCAGTTCTTC. The full variable domain, completed using reference TRBV18 and TRBJ2-1, is NAGVMQNPRHLVRRRGQEARLRCSPMKGHSHVYWYRQLPEEGLKFMVYLQKENIIDESGMPKERFSAEFPKEGPSILRIQQVVRGDSAAYFCASSDRGSTYNEQFFGPGTRLTVL.